This TCR beta chain stems from a study of T cells expressing NK-cell markers. Study information: Sorted CD3+CD56+NKG2C+, CD3+CD56+NKG2C- and CD3+CD56-NKG2C+ T cells supplied TCR beta repertoires. Among eight sequenced donors, seven carried HCMV seropositivity while one was seronegative. Whole-study findings and limits: For a handful of donors, these clonotypes were likewise the leading ones in the CD3+CD56-NKG2C+ fraction. Expanded clones of NKG2C+ T cells had an unclear HCMV specificity.

After re-calling the 5' RACE reads, TCRdb lists one entry per CDR3 protein, DNA absent. This table holds about 260,000 distinct CDR3 sequences. CDR1 and CDR2 from the germline V gene are SEHNR and FQNEAQ (reference sequence). The CDR3 is 14 amino acids. Comment on this clonotype: Its matching antigen is unknown.

The chain recombines TRBV7-9 with TRBJ1-1; checking the TCRdb D call of TRBD1 is not possible without DNA. Input material: blood T cells: a sorted CD56 or NKG2C T cell subset, CD4+ or CD8+ T cells, or bulk PBMC T cells (not recorded which). The TCR sequence derives from a woman between 18 and 70 years old in good health. CDR3 protein: CASSVRGGDTEAFF.